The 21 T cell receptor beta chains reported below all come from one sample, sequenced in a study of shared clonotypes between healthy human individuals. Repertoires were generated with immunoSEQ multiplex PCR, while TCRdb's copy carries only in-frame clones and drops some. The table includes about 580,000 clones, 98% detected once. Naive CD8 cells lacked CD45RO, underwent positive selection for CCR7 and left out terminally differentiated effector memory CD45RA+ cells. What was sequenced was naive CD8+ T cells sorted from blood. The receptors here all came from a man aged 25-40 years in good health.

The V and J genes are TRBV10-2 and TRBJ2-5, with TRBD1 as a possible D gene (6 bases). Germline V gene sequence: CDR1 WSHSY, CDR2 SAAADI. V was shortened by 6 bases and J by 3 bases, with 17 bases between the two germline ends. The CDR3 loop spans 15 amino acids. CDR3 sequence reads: CASSVGRQVEETQYF. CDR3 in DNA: TGCGCCAGCAGCGTGGGGAGACAGGTGGAAGAGACCCAGTACTTC.

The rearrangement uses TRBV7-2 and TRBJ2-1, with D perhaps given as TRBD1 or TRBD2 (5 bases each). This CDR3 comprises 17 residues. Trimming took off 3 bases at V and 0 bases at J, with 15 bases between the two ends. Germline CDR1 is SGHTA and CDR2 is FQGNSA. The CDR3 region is CASSFGPLGVSYNEQFF. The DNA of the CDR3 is TGTGCCAGCAGCTTCGGACCTTTGGGGGTCTCCTACAATGAGCAGTTCTTC.

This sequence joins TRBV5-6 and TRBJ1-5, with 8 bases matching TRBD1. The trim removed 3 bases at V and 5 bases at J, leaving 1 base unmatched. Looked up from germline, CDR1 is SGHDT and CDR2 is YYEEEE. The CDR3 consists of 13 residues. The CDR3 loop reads CASSSQGDQPQHF. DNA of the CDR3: TGTGCCAGCAGCTCACAGGGGGATCAGCCCCAGCATTTT.

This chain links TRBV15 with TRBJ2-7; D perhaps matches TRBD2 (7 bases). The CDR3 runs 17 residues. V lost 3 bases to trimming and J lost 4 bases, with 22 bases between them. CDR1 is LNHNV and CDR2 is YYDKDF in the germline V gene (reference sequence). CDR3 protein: CATSRLPGGPIGYEQYF. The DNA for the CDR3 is TGTGCCACCAGCAGGCTCCCCGGGGGGCCGATCGGTTACGAGCAGTACTTC.

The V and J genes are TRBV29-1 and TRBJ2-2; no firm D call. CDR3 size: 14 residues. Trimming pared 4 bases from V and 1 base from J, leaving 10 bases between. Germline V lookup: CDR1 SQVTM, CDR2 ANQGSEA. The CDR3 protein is CSVVCAENTGELFF. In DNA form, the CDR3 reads TGCAGCGTTGTGTGCGCGGAGAACACCGGGGAGCTGTTTTTT.

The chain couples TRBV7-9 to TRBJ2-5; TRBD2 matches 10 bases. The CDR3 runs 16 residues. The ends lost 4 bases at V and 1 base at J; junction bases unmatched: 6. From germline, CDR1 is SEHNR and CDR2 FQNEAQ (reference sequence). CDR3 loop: CASSYLPSGSQETQYF. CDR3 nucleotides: TGTGCCAGCAGCTACCTCCCTAGCGGGAGCCAAGAGACCCAGTACTTC.

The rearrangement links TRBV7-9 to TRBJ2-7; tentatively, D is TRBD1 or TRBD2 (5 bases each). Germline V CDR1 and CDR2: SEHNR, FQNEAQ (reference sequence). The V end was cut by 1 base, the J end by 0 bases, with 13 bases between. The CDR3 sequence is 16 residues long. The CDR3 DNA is TGTGCCAGCAGCTTAGTGGGGGACGGGGTCTCCTACGAGCAGTACTTC. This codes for CASSLVGDGVSYEQYF.

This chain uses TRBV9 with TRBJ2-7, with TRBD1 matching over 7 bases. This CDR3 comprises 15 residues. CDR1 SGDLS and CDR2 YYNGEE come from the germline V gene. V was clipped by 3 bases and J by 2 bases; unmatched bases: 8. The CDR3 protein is CASSEGAGTTYEQYF. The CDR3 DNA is TGTGCCAGCAGCGAGGGGGCCGGGACAACCTACGAGCAGTACTTC. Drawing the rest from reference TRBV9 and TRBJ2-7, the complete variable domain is DSGVTQTPKHLITATGQRVTLRCSPRSGDLSVYWYQQSLDQGLQFLIQYYNGEERAKGNILERFSAQQFPDLHSELNLSSLELGDSALYFCASSEGAGTTYEQYFGPGTRLTVT.

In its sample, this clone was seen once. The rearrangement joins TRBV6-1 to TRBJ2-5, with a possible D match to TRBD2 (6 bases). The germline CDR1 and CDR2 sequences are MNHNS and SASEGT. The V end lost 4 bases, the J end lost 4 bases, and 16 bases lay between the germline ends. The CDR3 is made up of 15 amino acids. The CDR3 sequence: CASSASGTGGETQYF. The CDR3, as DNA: TGTGCCAGCAGTGCTTCCGGGACCGGGGGAGAGACCCAGTACTTC.

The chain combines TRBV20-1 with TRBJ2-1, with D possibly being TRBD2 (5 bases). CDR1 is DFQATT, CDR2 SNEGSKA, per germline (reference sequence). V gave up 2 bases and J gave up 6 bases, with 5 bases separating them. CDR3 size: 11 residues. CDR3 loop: CSARRGNEQFF. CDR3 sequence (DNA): TGCAGTGCTAGACGGGGCAATGAGCAGTTCTTC.

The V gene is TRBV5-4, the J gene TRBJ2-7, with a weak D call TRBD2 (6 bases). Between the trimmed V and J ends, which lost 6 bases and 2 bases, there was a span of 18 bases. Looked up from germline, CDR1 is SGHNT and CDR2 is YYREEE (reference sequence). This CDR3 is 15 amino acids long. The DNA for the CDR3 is TGTGCCAGCAAGGACCTTGGCGGGGCAACCTACGAGCAGTACTTC. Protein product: CASKDLGGATYEQYF. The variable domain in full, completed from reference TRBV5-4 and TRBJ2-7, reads ETGVTQSPTHLIKTRGQQVTLRCSSQSGHNTVSWYQQALGQGPQFIFQYYREEENGRGNFPPRFSGLQFPNYSSELNVNALELDDSALYLCASKDLGGATYEQYFGPGTRLTVT.

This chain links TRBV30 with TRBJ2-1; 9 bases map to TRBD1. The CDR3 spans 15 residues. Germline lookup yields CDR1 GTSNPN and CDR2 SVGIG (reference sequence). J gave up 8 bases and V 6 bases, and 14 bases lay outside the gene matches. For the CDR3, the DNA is TGTGCCTGCGCCTCAACCGGGACAGGGACGGATGAGCAGTTCTTC. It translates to CACASTGTGTDEQFF.

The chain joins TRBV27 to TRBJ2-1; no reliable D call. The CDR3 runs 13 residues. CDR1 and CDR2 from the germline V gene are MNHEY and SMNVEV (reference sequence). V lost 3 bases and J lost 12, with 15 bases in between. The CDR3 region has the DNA TGTGCCAGCAGTTTGTCTCCCATATCTCGGCAGTTCTTC. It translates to CASSLSPISRQFF.

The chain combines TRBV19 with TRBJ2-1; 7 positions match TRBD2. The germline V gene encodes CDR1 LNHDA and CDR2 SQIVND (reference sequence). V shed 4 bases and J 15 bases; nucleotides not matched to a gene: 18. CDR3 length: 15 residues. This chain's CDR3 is CASSTSRGGPDPGFF. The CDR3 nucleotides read TGTGCCAGTAGTACTTCCCGGGGAGGGCCGGACCCGGGGTTCTTC.

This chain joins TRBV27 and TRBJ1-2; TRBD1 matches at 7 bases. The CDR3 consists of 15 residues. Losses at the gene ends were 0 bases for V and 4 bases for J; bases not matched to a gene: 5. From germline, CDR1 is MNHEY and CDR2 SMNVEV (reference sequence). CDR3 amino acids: CASSLSGQSTYGYTF. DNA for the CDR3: TGTGCCAGCAGTTTATCGGGACAGAGTACCTATGGCTACACCTTC.

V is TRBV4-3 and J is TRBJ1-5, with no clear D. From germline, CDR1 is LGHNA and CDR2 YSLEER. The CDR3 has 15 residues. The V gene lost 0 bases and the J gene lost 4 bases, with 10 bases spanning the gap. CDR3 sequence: CASSQDLGTNQPQHF. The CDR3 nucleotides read TGCGCCAGCAGCCAAGATCTAGGAACAAATCAGCCCCAGCATTTT.

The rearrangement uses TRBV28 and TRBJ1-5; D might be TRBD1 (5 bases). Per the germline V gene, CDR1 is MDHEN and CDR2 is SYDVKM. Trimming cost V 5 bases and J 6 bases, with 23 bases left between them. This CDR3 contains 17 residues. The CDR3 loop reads CASSPLVRVAGFQPQHF. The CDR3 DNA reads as TGTGCCAGCAGTCCATTGGTTCGGGTGGCAGGGTTTCAGCCCCAGCATTTT.

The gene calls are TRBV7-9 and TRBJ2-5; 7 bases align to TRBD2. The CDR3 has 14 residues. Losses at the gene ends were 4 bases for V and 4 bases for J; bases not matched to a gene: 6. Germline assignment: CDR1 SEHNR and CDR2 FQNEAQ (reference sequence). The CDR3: CASSSPRTRETQYF. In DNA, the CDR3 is TGTGCCAGCAGCTCCCCACGGACTAGAGAGACCCAGTACTTC.

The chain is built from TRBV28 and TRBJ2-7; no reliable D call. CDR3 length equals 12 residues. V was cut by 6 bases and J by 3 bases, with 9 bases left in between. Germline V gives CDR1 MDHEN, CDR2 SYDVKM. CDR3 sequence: CASSPADYEQYF. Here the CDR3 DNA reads TGTGCCAGCAGCCCAGCAGACTACGAGCAGTACTTC.

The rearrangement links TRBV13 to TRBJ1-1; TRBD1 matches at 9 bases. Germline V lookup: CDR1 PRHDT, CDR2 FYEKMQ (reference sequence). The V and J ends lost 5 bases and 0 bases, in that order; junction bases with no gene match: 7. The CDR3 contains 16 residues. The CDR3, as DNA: TGTGCCAGCAGCCCCTGGGACAGGGACATGAACACTGAAGCTTTCTTT. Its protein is CASSPWDRDMNTEAFF.

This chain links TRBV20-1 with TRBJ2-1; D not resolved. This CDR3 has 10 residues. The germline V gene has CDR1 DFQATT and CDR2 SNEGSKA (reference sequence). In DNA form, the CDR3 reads TGCAACCCCGGACGTAATGAGCAGTTCTTC. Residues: CNPGRNEQFF.